These 16 T cell receptor beta chains share one sample of origin, sequenced in a study of metastatic and nonmetastatic thyroid tumors. Thyroid surgery was performed in patients who had received no treatment beforehand. TCRdb re-called the PCR reads with MiXCR. Of some 28,000 clones in the sample, approximately 15% were seen once. The sequenced material came from blood. The origin of the receptors is a female donor with papillary thyroid cancer or a benign thyroid nodule (not recorded which). Some clones in this sample may be carry-over from other donors' samples.

This clone was seen a handful of times. The rearrangement links TRBV10-3 to TRBJ2-7; 10 positions match TRBD1. This CDR3 spans 14 amino acids. Germline assignment: CDR1 ENHRY and CDR2 SYGVKD. V lost 6 bases to trimming and J lost 3 bases; unmatched junction nucleotides: 5. This chain's CDR3 is CAIRSGDRGYEQYF. CDR3 coding DNA: TGTGCCATCAGGAGTGGGGACAGGGGCTACGAGCAGTACTTC.

There are many counts of this clone. This CDR3 is also generated by other DNA sequences in the sample. CDR3: CASSQEGSGRAYNEQFF. The CDR3 DNA reads as TGTGCCAGCAGCCAAGAAGGCAGCGGGAGGGCCTACAATGAGCAGTTCTTC. This chain links TRBV3-1 with TRBJ2-1; TRBD2 agrees at 10 bases. The junction had 4 bases not matched to a gene; V was cut back by 0 bases and J by 2 bases. The CDR3 is 17 residues long. Germline CDR1 reads LGHDT; CDR2 reads YNNKEL (reference sequence).

This clone is deemed medium-sized. J is TRBJ2-1 and V is TRBV12-3 or TRBV12-4; D is uncertain. V lost 5 bases, J lost 8 bases, and 7 bases lay in between. CDR3 length equals 11 residues. Here the CDR3 reads CASSGLDEQFF. DNA of the CDR3: TGTGCCAGCAGTGGCTTAGATGAGCAGTTCTTC.

The sample holds many counts of this clone. This chain connects TRBV18 to TRBJ2-2; 10 nucleotides line up with TRBD1. V trimming: 1 base; J trimming: 3 bases; junction bases outside the gene matches: 2. The CDR3 is made up of 16 amino acids. Germline V gives CDR1 KGHSH, CDR2 LQKENI. Here the CDR3 reads CASSPQGTGDTGELFF. In DNA form, the CDR3 reads TGTGCCAGCTCACCACAGGGGACAGGGGACACCGGGGAGCTGTTTTTT.

Concerning this clone itself: This may come from a read error, since a much larger clone is one base off. The chain uses TRBV19 and TRBJ1-5; no reliable D call. V was pared by 10 bases and J by 3 bases, with 16 bases between. The CDR3 totals 14 residues. From germline, CDR1 is LNHDA and CDR2 SQIVND (reference sequence). Here the CDR3 DNA reads TGTGCCAACCGGGAGCGCAGGCTCAATCAGCCCCAGCATTTT. Translating gives CANRERRLNQPQHF.

This clone was counted many times. V is TRBV20-1 and J is TRBJ2-4; 10 bases match TRBD2. The CDR3 spans 21 residues. Germline V gene data show CDR1 as DFQATT and CDR2 as SNEGSKA (reference sequence). The J segment lost 2 bases and the V segment lost 3 bases, leaving 22 bases of the junction unmatched. As DNA, the CDR3 is TGCAGTGCTAGTCCCCCCGACCCTAGCGGGAGATTGGGTTTCACCAAAAACATTCAGTACTTC. Its protein is CSASPPDPSGRLGFTKNIQYF.

In this sample, this clone turned up many times. This sequence joins TRBV9 and TRBJ2-1; D gene ambiguous. CDR3 size: 13 residues. CDR1 and CDR2 (germline): SGDLS, YYNGEE. The ends were cut back, 0 bases at V and 3 bases at J, with 4 bases in the middle. This chain's CDR3 is CASSVGDYNEQFF. CDR3 in DNA: TGTGCCAGCAGCGTAGGCGACTACAATGAGCAGTTCTTC.

About this clone itself: Mismatch with germline at one junction end may stem from a read error. The chain links TRBV20-1 to TRBJ2-7; no clear D gene. Germline V gene data show CDR1 as DFQATT and CDR2 as SNEGSKA (reference sequence). The CDR3 is 12 amino acids. Written as DNA, the CDR3 is TGCAGTGCTAGAGACGACTCCTACGATCAGTACTTC. It specifies CSARDDSYDQYF.

The table lists this clone with a few counts. The rearrangement uses TRBV11-2 and TRBJ1-2, with TRBD1 as a possible D gene (6 bases). The CDR3 consists of 12 residues. Trimming removed 6 bases at V and 8 bases at J, with 13 bases between. Germline V CDR1 and CDR2: SGHAT, FQNNGV. For the CDR3, the DNA is TGTGCCAGCAGTCAACAGGGTGGAGGCTACACCTTC. Translated, it gives CASSQQGGGYTF.

This clone was detected a few times. The V call is TRBV6-1, the J call TRBJ2-7; D is tentatively TRBD1 or TRBD2 (7 bases each). Trimming stripped 10 bases from V and 4 bases from J, with 23 bases between. The CDR3 is 15 residues long. CDR1 is MNHNS, CDR2 SASEGT, per germline. Here the CDR3 DNA reads TGTGCCACGAGTACGGGGAGGGGGCGATCATACGAGCAGTACTTC. Amino acid sequence: CATSTGRGRSYEQYF.

The chain combines TRBV12-3 or TRBV12-4 with TRBJ1-4; no definite D call. Trimming stripped 7 bases from V and 5 bases from J, with 17 bases between. CDR3 length: 15 amino acids. The CDR3 spells CASIFHMETNEKLFF. The CDR3 bases are TGTGCCAGCATTTTCCACATGGAAACGAATGAAAAACTGTTTTTT.

This clone occurred many times. The chain recombines TRBV28 with TRBJ1-2; possibly TRBD1 for D (5 bases). Trimming removed 6 bases from V and 2 bases from J, with 13 bases in between. CDR3 length: 14 residues. Per the germline V gene, CDR1 is MDHEN and CDR2 is SYDVKM. The CDR3 DNA follows: TGTGCCAGCAGGCCTGGGGGGGGGAACTATGGCTACACCTTC. Protein product: CASRPGGGNYGYTF.

The table lists this clone with many counts. V is TRBV19 and J is TRBJ2-7; 9 bases are a match to TRBD2. Germline values: CDR1 LNHDA, CDR2 SQIVND (reference sequence). J gave up 2 bases and V 6 bases, and 5 bases lay outside the gene matches. CDR3 size: 14 residues. DNA of the CDR3: TGTGCCAGTAGGGAGGCTAGCGGGACCTACGAGCAGTACTTC. It specifies CASREASGTYEQYF. Drawing the rest from reference TRBV19 and TRBJ2-7, the complete variable domain is DGGITQSPKYLFRKEGQNVTLSCEQNLNHDAMYWYRQDPGQGLRLIYYSQIVNDFQKGDIAEGYSVSREKKESFPLTVTSAQKNPTAFYLCASREASGTYEQYFGPGTRLTVT.

This clone has at least ten counts. Since a much larger clone is just one base distant, this may be a read error. CDR3 DNA: TGTGCCAGCAACGAAGCGGGGGGCGCCTACGAGCAGCACTTC. Its translation is CASNEAGGAYEQHF. V usage is TRBV19 and J usage is TRBJ2-7, with TRBD2 matching 9 bases. The CDR3 has 14 amino acids. Germline V CDR1 and CDR2: LNHDA, SQIVND (reference sequence).

This clone was counted many times. This chain links TRBV13 with TRBJ2-5, with D perhaps TRBD1 (5 bases). The CDR3 covers 15 residues. Deletions cut 2 bases from V and 3 bases from J, with 13 bases between. Germline loops: CDR1 PRHDT, CDR2 FYEKMQ (reference sequence). The CDR3 DNA follows: TGTGCCAGCAGCTTACCCGGACATTACAAAGAGACCCAGTACTTC. Encoded protein: CASSLPGHYKETQYF.

This clone was recorded at least ten times. This rearrangement joins TRBV11-2 to TRBJ2-3; D call uncertain. The CDR3 covers 16 residues. The germline V gene has CDR1 SGHAT and CDR2 FQNNGV. V was cut by 1 base and J by 1 base, with 12 bases left in between. The CDR3 sequence: CASSLGLLIGTDTQYF. In DNA form, the CDR3 reads TGTGCCAGCAGCTTAGGACTCTTAATTGGCACAGATACGCAGTATTTT.